The clone carrying this T cell receptor (beta chain) was seen many times. This entry comes from a study of response to subunit inactivated influenza vaccine. MiXCR, applied by TCRdb to the RT-PCR reads, yields one record per CDR3 protein. This sample has 500,000 to 550,000 distinct CDR3 sequences; 20% to 25% occur once, and the top ten carry about 2.8%. The same data also contributed to another study, on T cells expressing NK-cell markers. Turning to that study: Scientists made TCR beta cDNA using 5'RACE template switching with UMIs.

This clonotype originated in a man aged 50-59 years who received an inactivated influenza vaccine. Source: CD4+ T cells sorted from PBMCs, taken roughly 12 days after vaccination.

CDR3 nucleotide sequence: TGTGCCAGCAGACCCAGCGCCGGGGAGCTGTTTTTT. This translates into CASRPSAGELFF. The chain is built from TRBV12-3 or TRBV12-4 and TRBJ2-2; the D is unclear. The CDR3 covers 12 residues. Trimming shortened V by 6 bases and J by 6 bases, and 8 bases separated the two germline ends.